This T cell receptor beta chain was observed in a study of OX40 agonist ivuxolimab in advanced cancers. Looking at the study overall: The patients got ivuxolimab, which is an agonistic anti-OX40 (CD134) antibody.

Overall study findings and caveats: The specificity for antigen of the expanded peripheral T cells was not determined.

Sequencing was performed with immunoSEQ multiplex PCR; in TCRdb, only in-frame clones are kept and a portion is missing. Of about 100,000 clones in the sample, approximately 94% are singletons; the top ten hold approximately 2.4%. There are 14 residues in the CDR3. Germline V gene data show CDR1 as LNHDA and CDR2 as SQIVND (reference sequence). V was cut by 3 bases and J by 1 base, with 9 bases left in between. Concerning this clone: Antigen specificity is unknown.

The chain recombines TRBV19 with TRBJ1-1; D not resolved. The starting material was CD4+ or CD8+ T cells sorted from blood, obtained in a trial of the OX40 agonist ivuxolimab. The clonotype comes from an adult with an advanced solid tumor such as melanoma, head and neck, liver or kidney cancer. CDR3 amino acids: CASSIISGNTEAFF. The CDR3 DNA reads as TGTGCCAGTAGTATCATCTCGGGGAACACTGAAGCTTTCTTT.